The clone carrying this TCR beta chain was counted only a few times. This sample was included in a study of T-cell reconstitution after alpha-beta-depleted transplantation in children. A TCRbeta library incorporating unique molecular identifiers was prepared. Using its own MiXCR run on the PCR reads, TCRdb lists one record per CDR3 protein. The table records 200,000 to 250,000 distinct CDR3 sequences, around 10% of them present only once. The receptor's source is a human donor who donated a stem cell graft to a child with acute lymphoblastic leukemia. The sequences come from PBMCs from the stem cell graft donor, collected from the stem cell graft.

The CDR3 DNA reads TGTGCCAGCAGTTTGAGACTAGGGGCGAATAATGAGCAGTTCTTC. Translation: CASSLRLGANNEQFF. This rearrangement joins TRBV12-3 or TRBV12-4 to TRBJ2-1, with TRBD2 as a possible D gene (6 bases). The CDR3 has 15 residues. Trimming cost V 3 bases and J 7 bases, with 16 bases left between them.